Below are 20 T cell receptor beta chains sequenced from a single sample in a study of T cells after yellow fever vaccination. TCRdb passed the 5' RACE reads through MiXCR, listing each CDR3 protein once. This repertoire shows about 350,000 distinct CDR3 sequences, roughly 3.9% found once; its top ten account for 20% to 25%. The source was PBMCs, collected 5 days after the yellow fever booster vaccination. The receptor source for this set is a man between 18 and 29 years old who received the YFV17D yellow fever vaccine.

In this sample, this clonotype turned up many times. The chain links TRBV5-1 to TRBJ1-2; D gene unclear. This CDR3 has 13 amino acids. V was trimmed by 0 bases and J by 5 bases, leaving 8 bases between them. Germline V gene data show CDR1 as SGHRS and CDR2 as YFSETQ. In DNA, the CDR3 is TGCGCCAGCAGCTTGGCGTCCGTGTATGGCTACACCTTC. Protein: CASSLASVYGYTF.

Many counts were recorded for this clonotype. The rearrangement uses TRBV27 and TRBJ2-5; D might be TRBD2 (5 bases). Germline V CDR1 and CDR2: MNHEY, SMNVEV (reference sequence). The CDR3 spans 14 residues. V gave up 6 bases and J gave up 1 base, with 12 bases separating them. The CDR3, as DNA: TGTGCCAGCAGCCTTAGCGAGACCCAAGAGACCCAGTACTTC. This translates into CASSLSETQETQYF.

This clonotype appeared many times. This chain links TRBV28 with TRBJ1-5; D remains unclear. CDR1 and CDR2 from the germline V gene are MDHEN and SYDVKM. CDR3 length: 14 residues. Trimming took off 8 bases at V and 0 bases at J, with 11 bases between the two ends. In DNA, the CDR3 is TGTGCCAGCGGCCCCCCAGTTAGCAATCAGCCCCAGCATTTT. Protein product: CASGPPVSNQPQHF. The full variable domain, with the rest looked up from reference TRBV28 and TRBJ1-5, is DVKVTQSSRYLVKRTGEKVFLECVQDMDHENMFWYRQDPGLGLRLIYFSYDVKMKEKGDIPEGYSVSREKKERFSLILESASTNQTSMYLCASGPPVSNQPQHFGDGTRLSIL.

J is TRBJ2-6 and V is TRBV28, with a weak D call TRBD1 (5 bases). Per germline, CDR1 MDHEN and CDR2 SYDVKM. The CDR3 has 16 residues. Trimming stripped 5 bases from V and 0 bases from J, with 11 bases between. CDR3 residues: CASSQGSPSGANVLTF. CDR3 DNA: TGTGCCAGCAGTCAGGGCAGCCCCTCTGGGGCCAACGTCCTGACTTTC. Full variable domain (remainder filled in from reference TRBV28 and TRBJ2-6): DVKVTQSSRYLVKRTGEKVFLECVQDMDHENMFWYRQDPGLGLRLIYFSYDVKMKEKGDIPEGYSVSREKKERFSLILESASTNQTSMYLCASSQGSPSGANVLTFGAGSRLTVL.

The rearrangement joins TRBV7-8 to TRBJ2-1; D remains ambiguous. The germline gives CDR1 SGHVS, CDR2 FQNEAQ. Trimming removed 3 bases at V and 4 bases at J, with 10 bases between. This CDR3 contains 14 residues. The CDR3 loop is CASSLQWPYNEQFF. The CDR3 DNA is TGTGCCAGCAGCTTGCAGTGGCCGTACAATGAGCAGTTCTTC.

The chain recombines TRBV7-2 with TRBJ1-2; D call uncertain. The CDR3 is 13 amino acids. Germline CDR1 SGHTA, CDR2 FQGNSA. Trimming shortened V by 4 bases and J by 4 bases, and 10 bases separated the two germline ends. The CDR3 sequence: CASSYSAGYGYTF. The CDR3, as DNA: TGTGCCAGCAGCTACTCAGCGGGCTATGGCTACACCTTC.

The J gene is TRBJ1-3, the V gene TRBV5-4, with D uncertain. The V and J ends lost 2 bases and 3 bases respectively, with 12 bases between them. Germline-derived CDR1 and CDR2 are SGHNT and YYREEE (reference sequence). The CDR3 contains 15 residues. CDR3 sequence: CASSLDGLGGNTIYF. CDR3 DNA sequence: TGTGCCAGCAGCTTAGACGGCCTCGGTGGAAACACCATATATTTT.

The table lists this clonotype with many counts. The V call is TRBV7-2, the J call TRBJ2-1; D not resolved. Germline CDR1 and CDR2: SGHTA and FQGNSA. The V end was cut by 1 base, the J end by 3 bases, with 7 bases between. The CDR3 extends over 14 amino acids. Written as DNA, the CDR3 is TGTGCCAGCAGCTTAGGCTACCTCTACAATGAGCAGTTCTTC. Protein product: CASSLGYLYNEQFF. The whole variable domain, filled in from reference TRBV7-2 and TRBJ2-1, reads GAGVSQSPSNKVTEKGKDVELRCDPISGHTALYWYRQSLGQGLEFLIYFQGNSAPDKSGLPSDRFSAERTGGSVSTLTIQRTQQEDSAVYLCASSLGYLYNEQFFGPGTRLTVL.

The chain uses TRBV6-2 or TRBV6-3 and TRBJ2-1, with 10 bases fitting TRBD1. With 7 bases clipped from V and 7 bases from J, the junction kept 10 bases outside the gene matches. The length of the CDR3 is 15 residues. Per germline, CDR1 MNHEY and CDR2 SVGEGT. DNA of the CDR3: TGTGCCAGCACCTCGGGACAGGGGAATGGAAATGAGCAGTTCTTC. The encoded protein is CASTSGQGNGNEQFF.

The chain links TRBV6-6 to TRBJ2-5, with D perhaps TRBD1 or TRBD2 (6 bases each). The CDR3 length is 15 residues. The V gene lost 2 bases and the J gene lost 1 base, with 11 bases spanning the gap. Germline V CDR1 and CDR2: MNHNY, SVGAGI (reference sequence). The CDR3 region is CASSYPGGLQETQYF. The CDR3 DNA sequence: TGTGCCAGCAGTTACCCCGGGGGCCTCCAAGAGACCCAGTACTTC.

This chain links TRBV27 with TRBJ1-1; the D gene is possibly TRBD1 (5 bases). The length of the CDR3 is 15 residues. Looked up from germline, CDR1 is MNHEY and CDR2 is SMNVEV (reference sequence). The V end lost 4 bases, the J end lost 5 bases, and 17 bases lay between the germline ends. CDR3 region: CASSSRLGGRTEAFF. The CDR3 DNA sequence: TGTGCCAGCAGTTCGCGGTTGGGGGGTCGGACTGAAGCTTTCTTT.

J is TRBJ1-5 and V is TRBV5-1; possible D gene TRBD1, 6 bases. Trimming took 0 bases from V and 7 from J, leaving 11 bases between them. CDR3 size: 14 residues. Per the germline V gene, CDR1 is SGHRS and CDR2 is YFSETQ. CDR3 residues: CASSLAGAGQPQHF. CDR3 bases: TGCGCCAGCAGCTTGGCGGGGGCCGGGCAGCCCCAGCATTTT. Complete variable domain (other parts from reference TRBV5-1 and TRBJ1-5): KAGVTQTPRYLIKTRGQQVTLSCSPISGHRSVSWYQQTPGQGLQFLFEYFSETQRNKGNFPGRFSGRQFSNSRSEMNVSTLELGDSALYLCASSLAGAGQPQHFGDGTRLSIL.

This clonotype was found a few times. The chain recombines TRBV28 with TRBJ1-6, with unresolved D. Per germline, CDR1 MDHEN and CDR2 SYDVKM. V was pared by 6 bases and J by 7 bases, with 16 bases between. The CDR3 consists of 15 residues. The CDR3, as DNA: TGTGCCAGCAGCCCCGACCTGGGGAGGAATTCACCCCTCCACTTT. Amino acid sequence: CASSPDLGRNSPLHF.

This clonotype was counted at least ten times. The rearrangement links TRBV29-1 to TRBJ1-1; tentatively, D is TRBD1 (5 bases). Trimming pared 6 bases from V and 0 bases from J, leaving 14 bases between. The CDR3 length is 14 residues. Germline-derived CDR1 and CDR2 are SQVTM and ANQGSEA. CDR3 sequence reads: CSVGVEGMNTEAFF. DNA of the CDR3: TGCAGCGTCGGGGTTGAGGGGATGAACACTGAAGCTTTCTTT.

This chain links TRBV7-9 with TRBJ1-4; D might be TRBD1 (5 bases). The V end lost 5 bases, the J end lost 2 bases, and 12 bases lay between the germline ends. There are 15 residues in the CDR3. The germline CDR1 and CDR2 sequences are SEHNR and FQNEAQ (reference sequence). Here the CDR3 DNA reads TGTGCCAGCAGCCGTGGACACCCGACTAATGAAAAACTGTTTTTT. Amino acids: CASSRGHPTNEKLFF.

This clonotype has more than one count but fewer than ten. This chain connects TRBV6-6 to TRBJ2-3; D is uncertain. CDR3 length equals 14 residues. Trimming shortened V by 3 bases and J by 2 bases, and 9 bases separated the two germline ends. Germline V gene sequence: CDR1 MNHNY, CDR2 SVGAGI (reference sequence). The CDR3 DNA is TGTGCCAGCAGTTATCCGGGTTACACAGATACGCAGTATTTT. Protein sequence: CASSYPGYTDTQYF.

Many counts were recorded for this clonotype. V and J are TRBV7-9 and TRBJ1-4, with a weak D call TRBD1 (6 bases). Per the germline V gene, CDR1 is SEHNR and CDR2 is FQNEAQ (reference sequence). The V and J ends lost 10 bases and 7 bases respectively, with 16 bases between them. The CDR3 totals 13 residues. This chain's CDR3 is CAIKDSYSEKLFF. Written as DNA, the CDR3 is TGTGCCATAAAGGACAGCTACTCTGAAAAACTGTTTTTT.

The genes are TRBV4-3 and TRBJ2-5; 9 bases match TRBD2. The V segment lost 4 bases and the J segment 4 bases; nucleotides outside the gene matches: 7. This CDR3 region has 15 residues. Germline V gives CDR1 LGHNA, CDR2 YSLEER. CDR3 bases: TGCGCCAGCAGCCGATTAGCGGGGGCCCGAGAGACCCAGTACTTC. It is translated as CASSRLAGARETQYF.

This clonotype was detected many times. V usage is TRBV6-2 or TRBV6-3 and J usage is TRBJ1-1; D is unclear. CDR3 length equals 16 residues. V dropped 7 bases and J dropped 1 base, with 19 bases sitting between them. Germline CDR1 MNHEY, CDR2 SVGEGT. This CDR3 reads CASTARKRYTNTEAFF. CDR3 DNA: TGTGCCAGCACCGCAAGGAAAAGGTACACGAACACTGAAGCTTTCTTT.

This clonotype has a handful of counts. The V gene is TRBV10-2, the J gene TRBJ2-1, with a possible D match to TRBD2 (7 bases). Germline V gene sequence: CDR1 WSHSY, CDR2 SAAADI. Trimming left V 7 bases short and J 0 bases short, with 22 bases between. The CDR3 extends over 18 amino acids. CDR3 in amino acids: CASIRSLGGESSYNEQFF. Here the CDR3 DNA reads TGCGCCAGCATTCGATCCCTAGGGGGGGAGAGCTCCTACAATGAGCAGTTCTTC.